The rows below give T cell receptor beta chains drawn from one sample of a study of T cell changes during pregnancy in multiple sclerosis. Libraries were prepared by immunoSEQ multiplex PCR; TCRdb keeps only in-frame clonotypes and omits some of them. The sample includes about 38,000 clones, 90% to 95% seen only once; the top ten take 5% to 6.5%. Sample: CD8+ T cells from peripheral blood mononuclear cells, taken in the second trimester of pregnancy. All receptors derive from a female donor with multiple sclerosis, enrolled in a pregnancy study. Both conserved end residues are trimmed from each CDR3.

CDR3 protein	V gene	J gene
ASSFPRQASGGAGNEQF	TRBV7-3	TRBJ2-1
ASSYLDSGEPQH	TRBV6-6	TRBJ1-5
ASSYSTQVDTEAF	TRBV6-5	TRBJ1-1
AISESNTGDENYGYT	TRBV10-3	TRBJ1-2
ASSGHREGLDEQY	TRBV19	TRBJ2-7
ASSMGGRGPSYSGANVLT	TRBV19	TRBJ2-6
ASSLQSRVLY	TRBV11-1	TRBJ1-3
ASSQDFSDIATNEKLF	TRBV4-3	TRBJ1-4
ASSVGGGSQPQH	TRBV9	TRBJ1-5
ATTTGTGELF	TRBV10-3	TRBJ2-2
AWRDPGALHGYT	TRBV30	TRBJ1-2
ASSLWGQGAADGELF	TRBV7-9	TRBJ2-2
ASSLRGEQY	TRBV27	TRBJ2-7
ASSPGSFGGSGNTIY	TRBV4-3	TRBJ1-3
ASSLGQREAF	TRBV19	TRBJ1-1
AWSPGQGWEKLF	TRBV30	TRBJ1-4
ASQYGVGGTEAF	TRBV2	TRBJ1-1
ASSEAAGSGNTIY	TRBV2	TRBJ1-3
ASGLVHGQGGTNEKLF	TRBV12-5	TRBJ1-4
ASSQGRTQY	TRBV5-6	TRBJ2-5
ASRPGGVVKNIQY	TRBV19	TRBJ2-4
ASSQSPGLAGYEQY	TRBV4-3	TRBJ2-7
ASSSTVTYEQY	TRBV27	TRBJ2-7
ASGLAGDLYNEQF	TRBV6-6	TRBJ2-1
SVEEGRRPSPEAF	TRBV29-1	TRBJ1-1
ASSFGLSKNYEQY	TRBV6-5	TRBJ2-7
ASSRDWSSYNEQF	TRBV5-1	TRBJ2-1
ASSLSYEAF	TRBV11-1	TRBJ1-1
SARTGEKNTEAF	TRBV29-1	TRBJ1-1
ASSVVMNTEAF	TRBV9	TRBJ1-1
AWRIRDSSYEQY	TRBV30	TRBJ2-7
ASSQDWTGFNTEAF	TRBV4-2	TRBJ1-1
ASSFTGVNTEAF	TRBV28	TRBJ1-1
ASRPGEQY	TRBV11-2	TRBJ2-7
ASSAGNPYNEQF	TRBV19	TRBJ2-1
ASSLAGQVEQF	TRBV7-9	TRBJ2-1
ASSDSDSNEQF	TRBV6-4	TRBJ2-1
ASSLYDRADTEAF	TRBV14	TRBJ1-1
ASSDRAPYEQY	TRBV27	TRBJ2-7
ASSYSLEGIY	TRBV6-6	TRBJ1-3